The entry below describes one T cell receptor beta chain. Antigen specificity is unknown. This sample is drawn from a study of OX40 agonist ivuxolimab in advanced cancers. Study results and limitations: CD4+ and CD8+ T cells in blood underwent clonal expansion by week 6 at 0.1 to 3.0 mg/kg.

The CDR3 is made up of 13 amino acids. Trimming pared 1 base from V and 2 bases from J, leaving 5 bases between. Germline V gives CDR1 LNHDA, CDR2 SQIVND (reference sequence). Profiling relied on immunoSEQ multiplex PCR, and the TCRdb table lists in-frame clones only, not all of them. The table lists approximately 82,000 clones, more than 75% of them singletons. This TCR came from an adult with an advanced solid tumor such as melanoma, head and neck, liver or kidney cancer. The material was CD4+ or CD8+ T cells sorted from blood, obtained in a trial of the OX40 agonist ivuxolimab. This sequence joins TRBV19 and TRBJ2-5; D gene uncertain. The CDR3 coding sequence is TGTGCCAGTAGTATAGGGAGACAAGAGACCCAGTACTTC. Translating gives CASSIGRQETQYF.